One sample yielded the 29 T cell receptor beta chains listed below, sequenced in a study of PD-1 blockade in classical Hodgkin lymphoma. Repertoires were generated with immunoSEQ multiplex PCR, while TCRdb's copy carries only in-frame clones and drops some. The sample has roughly 13,000 clones, about 91% seen once; the top ten hold approximately 10%. Every one of the patients relapsed after autologous stem cell transplantation (brentuximab vedotin exposure was variable). The material sequenced was peripheral blood mononuclear cells (PBMCs), taken at baseline. The receptors derive from a human donor with classical Hodgkin lymphoma.

The V and J genes are TRBV14 and TRBJ1-2; D unresolved. The CDR3 consists of 12 residues. V was clipped by 4 bases and J by 4 bases, with 7 bases between them. Germline loops: CDR1 SGHDN, CDR2 FVKESK. The CDR3 sequence is CASSPSSYGYTF. CDR3 coding DNA: TGTGCCAGCAGCCCAAGTTCCTATGGCTACACCTTC. Variable domain in full (rest from reference TRBV14 and TRBJ1-2): EAGVTQFPSHSVIEKGQTVTLRCDPISGHDNLYWYRRVMGKEIKFLLHFVKESKQDESGMPNNRFLAERTGGTYSTLKVQPAELEDSGVYFCASSPSSYGYTFGSGTRLTVV.

The rearrangement links TRBV5-1 to TRBJ2-7; D gene unclear. Germline V CDR1 and CDR2: SGHRS, YFSETQ. The CDR3 loop spans 14 amino acids. Trimming left V 3 bases short and J 2 bases short, with 12 bases between. CDR3 coding DNA: TGCGCCAGCAGCTCGTCACATTACCCCTACGAGCAGTACTTC. Protein product: CASSSSHYPYEQYF.

This clone was observed once. This chain uses TRBV6-5 with TRBJ2-7; 9 bases fit TRBD1. V shed 5 bases and J 3 bases; nucleotides not matched to a gene: 5. In germline, CDR1 is MNHEY, CDR2 SVGAGI. CDR3 size: 14 residues. In DNA, the CDR3 is TGTGCCAGCAGTGCCGGGACAGGGCGCTACGAGCAGTACTTC. Protein: CASSAGTGRYEQYF.

This chain connects TRBV29-1 to TRBJ2-1, with D uncertain. The length of the CDR3 is 10 residues. CDR1 is SQVTM and CDR2 is ANQGSEA in the germline V gene. The V and J ends lost 0 bases and 6 bases respectively, with 0 bases between them. CDR3 nucleotides: TGCAGCGTTGAAGACAATGAGCAGTTCTTC. This sequence encodes CSVEDNEQFF.

The chain uses TRBV11-2 and TRBJ2-7; D unclear. The ends were cut back, 4 bases at V and 0 bases at J, with 7 bases in the middle. Germline V CDR1 and CDR2: SGHAT, FQNNGV. This CDR3 contains 13 residues. The CDR3 sequence: CASSSTRSYEQYF. The DNA for the CDR3 is TGTGCCAGCAGCTCTACCCGCTCCTACGAGCAGTACTTC. The variable domain in full, completed from reference TRBV11-2 and TRBJ2-7, reads EAGVAQSPRYKIIEKRQSVAFWCNPISGHATLYWYQQILGQGPKLLIQFQNNGVVDDSQLPKDRFSAERLKGVDSTLKIQPAKLEDSAVYLCASSSTRSYEQYFGPGTRLTVT.

The chain joins TRBV19 to TRBJ2-1; 10 bases agree with TRBD2. The J segment lost 2 bases and the V segment lost 5 bases, leaving 3 bases of the junction unmatched. This CDR3 comprises 15 residues. CDR1 and CDR2 from the germline V gene are LNHDA and SQIVND (reference sequence). This chain's CDR3 is CASSVTSGAYNEQFF. In DNA form, the CDR3 reads TGTGCCAGTAGTGTTACTAGCGGGGCCTACAATGAGCAGTTCTTC. Looking up the rest from reference TRBV19 and TRBJ2-1 gives the full variable domain: DGGITQSPKYLFRKEGQNVTLSCEQNLNHDAMYWYRQDPGQGLRLIYYSQIVNDFQKGDIAEGYSVSREKKESFPLTVTSAQKNPTAFYLCASSVTSGAYNEQFFGPGTRLTVL.

This chain uses TRBV7-9 with TRBJ2-7; D is perhaps TRBD1 (5 bases). This CDR3 has 14 amino acids. V lost 0 bases to trimming and J lost 6 bases, with 12 bases between them. Germline lookup yields CDR1 SEHNR and CDR2 FQNEAQ (reference sequence). The CDR3 DNA follows: TGTGCCAGCAGCTTAGCAGGCCAGGGCGTCGAGCAGTACTTC. Amino acids: CASSLAGQGVEQYF.

The chain has TRBV2 and TRBJ1-2, with D uncertain. The V gene's germline CDR1 is SNHLY and CDR2 FYNNEI. The CDR3 contains 11 residues. V lost 4 bases and J 3 bases, leaving 3 bases between the germline ends. CDR3 in DNA: TGTGCCAGCAGTGGTTACTATGGCTACACCTTC. Translation gives CASSGYYGYTF.

This chain connects TRBV9 to TRBJ1-2, with D possibly TRBD1 on 6 matching bases. Germline V gene lookup returns CDR1 SGDLS and CDR2 YYNGEE. The CDR3 runs 13 residues. Trimming took 4 bases from V and 8 from J, leaving 15 bases between them. CDR3 loop: CASSPKTGFGYTF. DNA for the CDR3: TGTGCCAGCAGCCCAAAAACAGGGTTCGGCTACACCTTC. Using reference TRBV9 and TRBJ1-2 for the parts outside the CDR3, the full variable domain is DSGVTQTPKHLITATGQRVTLRCSPRSGDLSVYWYQQSLDQGLQFLIQYYNGEERAKGNILERFSAQQFPDLHSELNLSSLELGDSALYFCASSPKTGFGYTFGSGTRLTVV.

The rearrangement links TRBV6-5 to TRBJ1-4, with D possibly matching TRBD1 (5 bases). The CDR3 is made up of 13 amino acids. V gave up 11 bases and J gave up 7 bases, with 17 bases separating them. Germline assignment: CDR1 MNHEY and CDR2 SVGAGI. The CDR3 DNA reads TGTGCCGGGGGGGACCGGGCGATTGAAAAACTGTTTTTT. Protein: CAGGDRAIEKLFF.

The chain has TRBV5-1 and TRBJ1-2; D unclear. The CDR3 consists of 15 residues. Germline CDR1 SGHRS, CDR2 YFSETQ. V was pared by 2 bases and J by 2 bases, with 13 bases between. CDR3 sequence reads: CASSFTENLNYGYTF. In DNA, the CDR3 is TGCGCCAGCAGCTTTACAGAAAATCTAAACTATGGCTACACCTTC.

This rearrangement joins TRBV18 to TRBJ1-1; D perhaps matches TRBD1 (6 bases). CDR3 size: 13 residues. Trimming shortened V by 2 bases and J by 10 bases, and 14 bases separated the two germline ends. Germline loops: CDR1 KGHSH, CDR2 LQKENI. The CDR3 DNA follows: TGTGCCAGCTCACCAGGACAGCGCACTCGAGCTTTCTTT. Amino acids: CASSPGQRTRAFF.

This rearrangement joins TRBV9 to TRBJ2-5, with 7 bases that match TRBD2. The CDR3 sequence is 14 residues long. Germline V CDR1 and CDR2: SGDLS, YYNGEE. J lost 4 bases, V lost 2 bases, and 5 bases had no gene match. The CDR3 DNA is TGTGCCAGCAGCGTGACACTAGCGCGAGAGACCCAGTACTTC. Translating it yields CASSVTLARETQYF.

The chain links TRBV29-1 to TRBJ1-1; 9 positions match TRBD1. V trimming: 5 bases; J trimming: 5 bases; junction bases outside the gene matches: 12. Germline-derived CDR1 and CDR2 are SQVTM and ANQGSEA. This CDR3 spans 15 amino acids. CDR3 in DNA: TGCAGCGTTTCCTATGGGACAGGGCCGGGAACTGAAGCTTTCTTT. Protein: CSVSYGTGPGTEAFF.

The CDR3: CASSLYYWEAFF. The DNA of the CDR3 is TGTGCCAGCAGCTTATACTATTGGGAAGCTTTCTTT. V is TRBV7-9 and J is TRBJ1-1; no clear D gene. CDR1 is SEHNR and CDR2 is FQNEAQ in the germline V gene (reference sequence). The V end was cut by 2 bases, the J end by 8 bases, with 9 bases between. This CDR3 is 12 amino acids long.

The genes are TRBV15 and TRBJ1-2, with D uncertain. This CDR3 has 15 residues. V was trimmed by 1 base and J by 8 bases, leaving 17 bases between them. Germline loops: CDR1 LNHNV, CDR2 YYDKDF (reference sequence). The CDR3 DNA sequence: TGTGCCACCAGCAGAGTCACGAAGGATCCTAAGGGCTACACCTTC. It specifies CATSRVTKDPKGYTF.

This clone has a single count. This chain links TRBV2 with TRBJ2-5; 7 bases agree with TRBD2. The assigned J gene may be wrong: the sequence end matches TRBJ2-7 better. The V gene's germline CDR1 is SNHLY and CDR2 FYNNEI. The CDR3 contains 16 residues. The CDR3 here is CASSELTIGGTYEQYF. CDR3 bases: TGTGCCAGCAGTGAGTTAACGATCGGGGGGACCTACGAGCAGTACTTC.

The chain recombines TRBV7-9 with TRBJ1-3, with 8 bases matching TRBD1. CDR3 length: 18 amino acids. Germline V gene sequence: CDR1 SEHNR, CDR2 FQNEAQ (reference sequence). Trimming cost V 5 bases and J 0 bases; bases outside gene matches: 12. In DNA, the CDR3 is TGTGCCAGCAGCCTGACGACAGGGGTGGGATACTCTGGAAACACCATATATTTT. It specifies CASSLTTGVGYSGNTIYF.

The chain links TRBV7-6 to TRBJ2-1; 13 bases are a match to TRBD2. Germline V gene sequence: CDR1 SGHVS, CDR2 FNYEAQ. The CDR3 has 16 residues. Trimming at V came to 5 bases and at J to 9 bases, leaving 10 bases not matched to a gene. The CDR3 DNA is TGTGCCAGCAGCCTTGGGACTAGCGGGGCCCTCAGTGAGCAGTTCTTC. This translates into CASSLGTSGALSEQFF. The whole variable domain, filled in from reference TRBV7-6 and TRBJ2-1, reads GAGVSQSPRYKVTKRGQDVALRCDPISGHVSLYWYRQALGQGPEFLTYFNYEAQQDKSGLPNDRFSAERPEGSISTLTIQRTEQRDSAMYRCASSLGTSGALSEQFFGPGTRLTVL.

The rearrangement links TRBV28 to TRBJ1-1; D is perhaps TRBD1 (5 bases). Trimming removed 9 bases at V and 0 bases at J, with 14 bases between. Germline CDR1 and CDR2: MDHEN and SYDVKM. The CDR3 is 14 residues long. The CDR3 DNA reads TGTGCCAGTGAAACTGGGGCTATGAACACTGAAGCTTTCTTT. Amino acids: CASETGAMNTEAFF.

The CDR3 reads CASSLGLQGPNQPQHF. In DNA, the CDR3 is TGTGCCAGCAGCTTAGGTCTACAGGGCCCCAATCAGCCCCAGCATTTT. The chain has TRBV7-9 and TRBJ1-5; possible D gene TRBD1, 6 bases. CDR3 length equals 16 residues. V dropped 1 base and J dropped 3 bases, with 13 bases sitting between them. Germline CDR1 SEHNR, CDR2 FQNEAQ (reference sequence).

The rearrangement uses TRBV18 and TRBJ2-5; either TRBD1 or TRBD2 may supply D (5 bases each). Germline loops: CDR1 KGHSH, CDR2 LQKENI. The ends were cut back, 3 bases at V and 5 bases at J, with 13 bases in the middle. This CDR3 has 14 amino acids. The CDR3 DNA follows: TGTGCCAGCTCACCTGGGACCCCAGATGAGACCCAGTACTTC. This codes for CASSPGTPDETQYF.

The V and J genes are TRBV29-1 and TRBJ2-7; weak D call: TRBD2 (7 bases). The CDR3 loop spans 12 amino acids. The germline V gene encodes CDR1 SQVTM and CDR2 ANQGSEA. V was trimmed by 4 bases and J by 4 bases, leaving 11 bases between them. The CDR3 nucleotides are TGCAGCGTTGGGGGAGGGGGTTACGAGCAGTACTTC. Protein: CSVGGGGYEQYF.

This clone showed up just a few times. This rearrangement joins TRBV6-6 to TRBJ1-5; unclear D gene. The ends were cut back, 5 bases at V and 7 bases at J, with 12 bases in the middle. Germline CDR1 is MNHNY and CDR2 is SVGAGI (reference sequence). This CDR3 comprises 13 residues. The CDR3 sequence is CASSTQTEQPQHF. The DNA for the CDR3 is TGTGCCAGCAGTACCCAAACCGAGCAGCCCCAGCATTTT.

This sequence joins TRBV27 and TRBJ2-7; no clear D gene. Germline V gene data show CDR1 as MNHEY and CDR2 as SMNVEV (reference sequence). CDR3 size: 15 residues. Trimming removed 3 bases at V and 0 bases at J, with 12 bases between. The CDR3 region is CASSFLNTYSYEQYF. CDR3 nucleotides: TGTGCCAGCAGTTTCCTCAACACCTACTCCTACGAGCAGTACTTC.

The CDR3, as DNA: TGTGCCAGCAGCCAGCCCGATGACAGAATATTCCAAAGGAATTCACCCCTCCACTTT. It translates to CASSQPDDRIFQRNSPLHF. V usage is TRBV7-9 and J usage is TRBJ1-6; weak D call: TRBD1 (5 bases). CDR1 is SEHNR, CDR2 FQNEAQ, per germline (reference sequence). The CDR3 is 19 residues long. The V and J ends lost 5 bases and 7 bases respectively, with 27 bases between them. Combining the CDR3 with reference TRBV7-9 and TRBJ1-6 gives the whole variable domain DTGVSQNPRHKITKRGQNVTFRCDPISEHNRLYWYRQTLGQGPEFLTYFQNEAQLEKSRLLSDRFSAERPKGSFSTLEIQRTEQGDSAMYLCASSQPDDRIFQRNSPLHFGNGTRLTVT.

The count of this clone is one. This sequence joins TRBV18 and TRBJ1-1; D is unresolved. CDR1 KGHSH and CDR2 LQKENI come from the germline V gene. This CDR3 is 15 amino acids long. V was cut by 4 bases and J by 2 bases, with 14 bases left in between. The CDR3 DNA is TGTGCCAGCTCACTAAGCCTAACCCAAAACACTGAAGCTTTCTTT. It yields the protein CASSLSLTQNTEAFF.

J is TRBJ2-2 and V is TRBV5-1, with 12 bases aligning to TRBD2. There are 16 residues in the CDR3. After removal of 4 bases from V and 3 bases from J, the junction contained 4 bases not matched to a gene. CDR1 is SGHRS and CDR2 is YFSETQ in the germline V gene. CDR3 loop: CASSKTSGGHTGELFF. Written as DNA, the CDR3 is TGCGCCAGCAGCAAGACTAGCGGGGGCCACACCGGGGAGCTGTTTTTT.

This chain uses TRBV7-9 with TRBJ2-7; TRBD1 matches at 7 bases. CDR3 length: 14 amino acids. The V segment lost 6 bases and the J segment 2 bases; nucleotides outside the gene matches: 7. The germline V gene has CDR1 SEHNR and CDR2 FQNEAQ (reference sequence). For the CDR3, the DNA is TGTGCCAGCAGATCACAGGGGCGCGCCTACGAGCAGTACTTC. Its protein product is CASRSQGRAYEQYF.